The 9 T cell receptor beta chains below were found in one sample sequenced in a study of blood T cell repertoires in COVID-19. Clones were sequenced by immunoSEQ multiplex PCR, and TCRdb holds only the in-frame ones, with some missing. The sample has tens of thousands of clones; roughly 90% are singletons. Specimen: peripheral blood. The receptor source for this set is a human donor in a cohort sampled during active COVID-19.

The chain joins TRBV11-2 to TRBJ1-1, with D maybe TRBD1 (6 bases). Trimming cost V 5 bases and J 2 bases, with 21 bases left between them. This CDR3 contains 17 residues. The germline V gene has CDR1 SGHAT and CDR2 FQNNGV. In DNA, the CDR3 is TGTGCCAGCAGCCGCGTTCTGGGGGCAGGGCTAAACACTGAAGCTTTCTTT. This encodes CASSRVLGAGLNTEAFF.

The rearrangement uses TRBV7-7 and TRBJ2-1; possible D gene TRBD1, 5 bases. CDR1 and CDR2 from the germline V gene are SSHAT and FNYEAQ (reference sequence). The ends were cut back, 1 base at V and 5 bases at J, with 9 bases in the middle. The CDR3 sequence is 14 residues long. CDR3 in DNA: TGTGCCAGCAGCTTAGGGGGCTTGAACAATGAGCAGTTCTTC. This gives the protein CASSLGGLNNEQFF.

The chain combines TRBV6-6 with TRBJ2-5, with unresolved D. In germline, CDR1 is MNHNY, CDR2 SVGAGI (reference sequence). The CDR3 loop spans 12 amino acids. Trimming shortened V by 7 bases and J by 4 bases, and 10 bases separated the two germline ends. As DNA, the CDR3 is TGTGCCAGCACCCGGTTTGCAGAGACCCAGTACTTC. As protein: CASTRFAETQYF.

The chain recombines TRBV10-3 with TRBJ1-1, with no clear D. The germline gives CDR1 ENHRY, CDR2 SYGVKD. The CDR3 contains 12 residues. Trimming left V 3 bases short and J 3 bases short, with 5 bases between. The CDR3 bases are TGTGCCATCAGTGAAGCCGACACTGAAGCTTTCTTT. Translated, it gives CAISEADTEAFF.

The chain couples TRBV12-3 or TRBV12-4 to TRBJ1-5; unclear D gene. The CDR3 has 13 residues. The germline V and J ends were trimmed by 4 bases and 7 bases, with 11 bases remaining between them. The CDR3 is CASSYGREQPQHF. CDR3 DNA sequence: TGTGCCAGCAGTTATGGCCGGGAACAGCCCCAGCATTTT.

The rearrangement links TRBV29-1 to TRBJ2-7; 8 nucleotides line up with TRBD1. CDR1 is SQVTM, CDR2 ANQGSEA, per germline. V was clipped by 2 bases and J by 1 base; unmatched bases: 4. The CDR3 has 14 amino acids. CDR3 protein: CSVETGGESYEQYF. Written as DNA, the CDR3 is TGCAGCGTTGAAACAGGGGGAGAATCCTACGAGCAGTACTTC.

V is TRBV11-1 and J is TRBJ2-3; a possible D gene is TRBD1 (5 bases). Germline CDR1 is SGHAT and CDR2 is FQDESV (reference sequence). This CDR3 region has 16 residues. V lost 3 bases to trimming and J lost 4 bases, with 17 bases between them. The DNA for the CDR3 is TGTGCCAGCAGCTTGAGACAGTCCTCGGGTCCAGATACGCAGTATTTT. Its protein product is CASSLRQSSGPDTQYF.

Written as DNA, the CDR3 is TGTGCCAGCAGCCAAGGTTTCCCAGGGGATGAAACTGAAGCTTTCTTT. This gives the protein CASSQGFPGDETEAFF. The rearrangement joins TRBV4-2 to TRBJ1-1; D possibly corresponds to TRBD1 (6 bases). This CDR3 contains 16 residues. Germline assignment: CDR1 LGHNA and CDR2 YNFKEQ. With 1 base removed from V and 5 bases from J, the gap between germline ends came to 17 bases.

V is TRBV29-1 and J is TRBJ1-6, with 7 bases that match TRBD1. J lost 10 bases, V lost 6 bases, and 12 bases had no gene match. The CDR3 extends over 14 amino acids. Germline V gene sequence: CDR1 SQVTM, CDR2 ANQGSEA. The CDR3 nucleotides are TGCAGCGTGAAATTGACAGGGTCGGACTCACCCCTCCACTTT. Its protein product is CSVKLTGSDSPLHF.